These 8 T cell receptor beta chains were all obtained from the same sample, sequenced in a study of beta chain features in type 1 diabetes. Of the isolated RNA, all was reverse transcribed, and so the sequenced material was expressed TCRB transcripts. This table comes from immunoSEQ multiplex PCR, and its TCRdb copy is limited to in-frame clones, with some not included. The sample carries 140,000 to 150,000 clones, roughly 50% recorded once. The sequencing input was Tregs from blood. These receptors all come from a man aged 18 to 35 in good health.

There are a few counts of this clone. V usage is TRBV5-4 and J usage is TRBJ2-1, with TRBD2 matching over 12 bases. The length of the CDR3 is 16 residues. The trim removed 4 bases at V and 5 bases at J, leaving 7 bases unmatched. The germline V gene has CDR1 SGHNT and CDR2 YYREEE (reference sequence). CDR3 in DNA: TGTGCCAGCAGCGACGGGACTAGCGGGTGGAACAATGAGCAGTTCTTC. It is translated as CASSDGTSGWNNEQFF.

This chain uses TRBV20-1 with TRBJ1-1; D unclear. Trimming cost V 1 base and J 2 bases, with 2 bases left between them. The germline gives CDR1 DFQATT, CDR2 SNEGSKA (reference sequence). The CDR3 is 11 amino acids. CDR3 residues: CSARVNTEAFF. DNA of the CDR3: TGCAGTGCTAGAGTAAACACTGAAGCTTTCTTT.

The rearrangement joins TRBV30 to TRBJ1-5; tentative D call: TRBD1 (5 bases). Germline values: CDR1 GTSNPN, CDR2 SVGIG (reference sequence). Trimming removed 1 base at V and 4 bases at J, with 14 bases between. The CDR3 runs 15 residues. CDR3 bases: TGTGCCTGGAGTGGCGGCAGGGTCCCGAATCAGCCCCAGCATTTT. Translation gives CAWSGGRVPNQPQHF.

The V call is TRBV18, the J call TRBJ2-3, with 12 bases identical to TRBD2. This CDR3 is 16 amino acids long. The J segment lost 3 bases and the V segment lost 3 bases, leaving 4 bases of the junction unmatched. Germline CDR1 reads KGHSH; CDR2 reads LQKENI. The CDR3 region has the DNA TGTGCCAGCTCACCTGGACTAGCGGGGAGGACAGATACGCAGTATTTT. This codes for CASSPGLAGRTDTQYF.

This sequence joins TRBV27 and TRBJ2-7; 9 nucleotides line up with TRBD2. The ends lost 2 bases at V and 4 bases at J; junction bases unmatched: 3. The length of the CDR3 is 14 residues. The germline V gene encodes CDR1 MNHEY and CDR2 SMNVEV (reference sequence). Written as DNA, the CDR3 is TGTGCCAGCAGTTTAAAGCTAGCGGGATACGAGCAGTACTTC. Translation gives CASSLKLAGYEQYF.

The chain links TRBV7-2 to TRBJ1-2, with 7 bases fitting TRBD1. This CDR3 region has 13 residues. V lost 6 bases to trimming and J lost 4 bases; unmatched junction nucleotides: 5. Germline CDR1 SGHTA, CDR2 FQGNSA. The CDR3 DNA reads TGTGCCAGCAGTCGACAGGGAGGCTATGGCTACACCTTC. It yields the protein CASSRQGGYGYTF.

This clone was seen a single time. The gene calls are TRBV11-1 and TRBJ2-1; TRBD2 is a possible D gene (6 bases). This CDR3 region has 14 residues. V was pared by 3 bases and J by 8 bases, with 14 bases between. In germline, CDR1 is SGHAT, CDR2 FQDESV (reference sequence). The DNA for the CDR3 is TGTGCCAGCAGCTTGGGGGGAAGCTTGGATGAGCAGTTCTTC. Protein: CASSLGGSLDEQFF.

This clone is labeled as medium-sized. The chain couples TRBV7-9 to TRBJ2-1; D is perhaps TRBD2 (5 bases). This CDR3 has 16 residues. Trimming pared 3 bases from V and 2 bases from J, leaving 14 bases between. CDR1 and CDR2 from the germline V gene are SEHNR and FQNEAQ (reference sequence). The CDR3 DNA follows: TGTGCCAGCAGCTTTCCGGACTTCCTTACCTACAATGAGCAGTTCTTC. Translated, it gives CASSFPDFLTYNEQFF.